Presented here are 30 T cell receptor beta chains from one specimen sequenced in a study of blood T cell repertoires in COVID-19. The method was immunoSEQ multiplex PCR; TCRdb's version includes in-frame clones alone and lacks a portion of them. Of fewer than 300,000 clones listed, about 87% are singletons. The sample was peripheral blood. The receptors originated from a woman aged 45-65 years with COVID-19, enrolled during active disease.

The chain carries TRBV5-1 and TRBJ2-7; the match to TRBD2 covers 10 bases. Germline CDR1 is SGHRS and CDR2 is YFSETQ. The V gene end was trimmed by 4 bases and the J gene end by 6 bases; junction bases not matched to a gene: 16. The length of the CDR3 is 17 residues. This CDR3 is CASSVASGSIFVTEQYF. For the CDR3, the DNA is TGCGCCAGCAGCGTGGCTAGCGGGAGTATCTTTGTTACCGAGCAGTACTTC. The full variable domain, its missing parts supplied by reference TRBV5-1 and TRBJ2-7, is KAGVTQTPRYLIKTRGQQVTLSCSPISGHRSVSWYQQTPGQGLQFLFEYFSETQRNKGNFPGRFSGRQFSNSRSEMNVSTLELGDSALYLCASSVASGSIFVTEQYFGPGTRLTVT.

V gene TRBV29-1 combines with J gene TRBJ2-1; D remains ambiguous. V was trimmed by 4 bases and J by 4 bases, leaving 14 bases between them. CDR1 is SQVTM, CDR2 ANQGSEA, per germline. This CDR3 is built from 14 residues. For the CDR3, the DNA is TGCAGCGTTGTCCGACAACCAACTTACAATGAGCAGTTCTTC. It yields the protein CSVVRQPTYNEQFF.

This rearrangement joins TRBV5-8 to TRBJ1-5; 11 bases align to TRBD1. The J segment lost 0 bases and the V segment lost 4 bases, leaving 6 bases of the junction unmatched. The CDR3 runs to 17 residues. Germline V lookup: CDR1 SGHTS, CDR2 YDEGEE. Written as DNA, the CDR3 is TGTGCCAGCAGCCTAGCTGGGACAGGGGGTAGCAATCAGCCCCAGCATTTT. It specifies CASSLAGTGGSNQPQHF.

The chain couples TRBV5-4 to TRBJ1-1; no definite D call. CDR1 and CDR2 from the germline V gene are SGHNT and YYREEE (reference sequence). The CDR3 sequence is 12 residues long. With 2 bases removed from V and 6 bases from J, the gap between germline ends came to 8 bases. CDR3 loop: CASSFPFAEAFF. The CDR3 nucleotides are TGTGCCAGCAGCTTCCCTTTCGCTGAAGCTTTCTTT.

DNA of the CDR3: TGTGCCAGCACCCCCGGGACTCCGAGGACCGGGGAGCTGTTTTTT. Its translation is CASTPGTPRTGELFF. The chain couples TRBV21-1 to TRBJ2-2; the table's D gene call, TRBD2, was not cross checked with the DNA. TRBV21-1 corresponds to a pseudogene. There are 15 residues in the CDR3.

The CDR3 DNA reads TGTGCCAGCAGCGTTCCGAGGACTAGCGGGAAAGAGACCCAGTACTTC. This gives the protein CASSVPRTSGKETQYF. This chain uses TRBV11-2 with TRBJ2-5; 12 bases align to TRBD2. Trimming took 5 bases from V and 3 from J; bases not matched to a gene: 7. Germline V gene sequence: CDR1 SGHAT, CDR2 FQNNGV. This CDR3 is built from 16 residues.

The chain joins TRBV5-6 to TRBJ2-7, with a possible D match to TRBD1 (5 bases). The ends were cut back, 1 base at V and 7 bases at J, with 15 bases in the middle. The CDR3 is 14 residues long. Looked up from germline, CDR1 is SGHDT and CDR2 is YYEEEE. The CDR3 region has the DNA TGTGCCAGCAGCTTGATTTTCAGGGTATGGGAGCAGTACTTC. This codes for CASSLIFRVWEQYF.

This clone was detected only a few times. V gene TRBV4-1 combines with J gene TRBJ1-4; 7 bases map to TRBD1. The ends lost 2 bases at V and 4 bases at J; junction bases unmatched: 7. Germline CDR1 is MGHRA and CDR2 is YSYEKL. The length of the CDR3 is 16 residues. In DNA form, the CDR3 reads TGCGCCAGCAGCCAAAGAACAGGGGCGGATAATGAAAAACTGTTTTTT. Residues: CASSQRTGADNEKLFF.

The chain combines TRBV10-3 with TRBJ1-5; 9 positions agree with TRBD1. Trimming took 0 bases from V and 9 from J; bases not matched to a gene: 0. Germline V gene lookup returns CDR1 ENHRY and CDR2 SYGVKD. CDR3 length equals 13 residues. For the CDR3, the DNA is TGTGCCATCAGTGAGTCGACAGGGGGGCCCCAGCATTTT. Amino acid sequence: CAISESTGGPQHF.

The gene calls are TRBV6-5 and TRBJ2-7; a weak D match, TRBD1 (6 bases). CDR3 length: 14 residues. Trimming removed 5 bases at V and 0 bases at J, with 11 bases between. CDR1 and CDR2 from the germline V gene are MNHEY and SVGAGI. CDR3: CASSTGHYSYEQYF. The CDR3 DNA follows: TGTGCCAGCAGTACGGGACACTACTCCTACGAGCAGTACTTC.

The gene calls are TRBV19 and TRBJ2-5; D gene uncertain. V lost 2 bases, J lost 5 bases, and 9 bases lay in between. Germline CDR1 LNHDA, CDR2 SQIVND (reference sequence). The CDR3 length is 13 residues. CDR3 bases: TGTGCCAGTAGTATAACCAGGTTGGAGACCCAGTACTTC. Residues: CASSITRLETQYF.

The rearrangement joins TRBV27 to TRBJ2-1; TRBD2 matches 12 bases. Trimming cost V 4 bases and J 8 bases; bases outside gene matches: 15. Germline assignment: CDR1 MNHEY and CDR2 SMNVEV (reference sequence). This CDR3 has 18 residues. The CDR3 spells CASSSAFLAGGLSDEQFF. The DNA of the CDR3 is TGTGCCAGCAGTTCTGCCTTCCTAGCGGGAGGGCTGTCGGATGAGCAGTTCTTC.

This chain joins TRBV7-3 and TRBJ2-7; 7 bases are shared with TRBD2. CDR3 length: 15 amino acids. Germline V lookup: CDR1 SGHTA, CDR2 FQGTGA. V gave up 6 bases and J gave up 2 bases; unmatched junction bases: 10. The chain's CDR3 is CASSSYERGTYEQYF. The CDR3 DNA reads TGTGCCAGCAGTTCGTATGAGCGGGGAACCTACGAGCAGTACTTC.

This chain uses TRBV7-8 with TRBJ2-5; D gene ambiguous. Germline lookup yields CDR1 SGHVS and CDR2 FQNEAQ. The CDR3 runs to 13 residues. V was trimmed by 1 base and J by 4 bases, leaving 7 bases between them. The CDR3 spells CASSLGIIETQYF. The CDR3 bases are TGTGCCAGCAGCTTAGGTATAATAGAGACCCAGTACTTC.

This clone was observed a few times. The chain uses TRBV5-1 and TRBJ1-2, with TRBD1 identical over 10 bases. Germline V gene sequence: CDR1 SGHRS, CDR2 YFSETQ. There are 17 residues in the CDR3. J was trimmed by 1 base and V by 4 bases; bases with no gene match: 10. The CDR3 loop reads CASSRGTGAEVNYGYTF. CDR3 in DNA: TGCGCCAGCAGCCGCGGGACAGGGGCCGAAGTTAACTATGGCTACACCTTC.

The chain couples TRBV4-1 to TRBJ1-2, with 8 bases that match TRBD1. CDR1 and CDR2 (germline): MGHRA, YSYEKL. The CDR3 spans 15 residues. J was trimmed by 2 bases and V by 0 bases; bases with no gene match: 2. The CDR3 here is CASSQEAGGNYGYTF. The CDR3 coding sequence is TGCGCCAGCAGCCAAGAGGCAGGGGGCAACTATGGCTACACCTTC.

This rearrangement joins TRBV6-5 to TRBJ2-7; D perhaps matches TRBD2 (5 bases). The V end lost 6 bases, the J end lost 6 bases, and 15 bases lay between the germline ends. This CDR3 has 13 residues. Germline CDR1 MNHEY, CDR2 SVGAGI. The CDR3: CASREARWAEQYF. The CDR3 bases are TGTGCCAGCAGGGAGGCGCGTTGGGCCGAGCAGTACTTC.

The chain joins TRBV27 to TRBJ1-2, with 7 bases matching TRBD1. Germline CDR1 is MNHEY and CDR2 is SMNVEV (reference sequence). The CDR3 is 13 residues long. Losses at the gene ends were 7 bases for V and 3 bases for J; bases not matched to a gene: 5. The CDR3 DNA reads TGTGCCAGCACCGACAGGGAGGACTATGGCTACACCTTC. Translated: CASTDREDYGYTF.

V usage is TRBV9 and J usage is TRBJ2-2; TRBD2 matches at 9 bases. In germline, CDR1 is SGDLS, CDR2 YYNGEE. The CDR3 runs to 17 residues. Unmatched junction bases numbered 7, after V lost 0 bases and J lost 4 bases. The CDR3 coding sequence is TGTGCCAGCAGCGTAGCTTCCAGCGGGAGGACCACCGGGGAGCTGTTTTTT. This gives the protein CASSVASSGRTTGELFF.

For the CDR3, the DNA is TGTGCCACCAGCAGAGAGGGGACACGGGTTGAAAAACTGTTTTTT. Translation: CATSREGTRVEKLFF. The J gene is TRBJ1-4, the V gene TRBV15; a weak D match, TRBD1 (6 bases). This CDR3 spans 15 amino acids. Trimming pared 0 bases from V and 7 bases from J, leaving 12 bases between. Germline CDR1 and CDR2: LNHNV and YYDKDF (reference sequence).

The rearrangement links TRBV27 to TRBJ1-4; D is possibly TRBD1 (5 bases). The V end lost 7 bases, the J end lost 14 bases, and 17 bases lay between the germline ends. This CDR3 region has 12 residues. Germline CDR1 and CDR2: MNHEY and SMNVEV (reference sequence). As DNA, the CDR3 is TGTGCCAGCAAACCTATCAAAGGGGCCCTGTTTTTT. It specifies CASKPIKGALFF.

This chain uses TRBV10-1 with TRBJ2-7; 7 positions agree with TRBD1. The ends lost 7 bases at V and 0 bases at J; junction bases unmatched: 6. Germline V gene data show CDR1 as WNHNN and CDR2 as SYGVQD (reference sequence). This CDR3 spans 14 amino acids. CDR3 DNA sequence: TGCGCCAGCACCCACCGGGACAGCTCCTACGAGCAGTACTTC. This translates into CASTHRDSSYEQYF.

J is TRBJ1-4 and V is TRBV14; D gene ambiguous. The CDR3 covers 16 residues. The V end was cut by 2 bases, the J end by 2 bases, with 12 bases between. Germline loops: CDR1 SGHDN, CDR2 FVKESK. The CDR3 coding sequence is TGTGCCAGCAGCCAAATCCGACAAAAGACTAATGAAAAACTGTTTTTT. The encoded protein is CASSQIRQKTNEKLFF.

This chain links TRBV24-1 with TRBJ2-3, with D perhaps TRBD2 (5 bases). Trimming shortened V by 0 bases and J by 3 bases, and 6 bases separated the two germline ends. Germline loops: CDR1 KGHDR, CDR2 SFDVKD. CDR3 length: 14 amino acids. CDR3 protein: CATSDLGSTDTQYF. CDR3 in DNA: TGTGCCACCAGTGATTTGGGGAGTACAGATACGCAGTATTTT.

This chain links TRBV28 with TRBJ2-7, with D perhaps TRBD2 (7 bases). The germline V gene has CDR1 MDHEN and CDR2 SYDVKM. Between the trimmed V and J ends, which lost 7 bases and 3 bases, there was a span of 13 bases. This CDR3 contains 13 residues. The CDR3 nucleotides are TGTGCCAGCAAAACGGGGGGCGTCTACGAGCAGTACTTC. The encoded protein is CASKTGGVYEQYF. The full variable domain, rest sourced from reference TRBV28 and TRBJ2-7, is DVKVTQSSRYLVKRTGEKVFLECVQDMDHENMFWYRQDPGLGLRLIYFSYDVKMKEKGDIPEGYSVSREKKERFSLILESASTNQTSMYLCASKTGGVYEQYFGPGTRLTVT.

This rearrangement joins TRBV29-1 to TRBJ1-2, with D possibly being TRBD1 (5 bases). V lost 3 bases and J 4 bases, leaving 18 bases between the germline ends. The germline V gene encodes CDR1 SQVTM and CDR2 ANQGSEA. The CDR3 has 15 residues. DNA for the CDR3: TGCAGCGTTGACTTGGGGCACTCGACACTCTATGGCTACACCTTC. It is translated as CSVDLGHSTLYGYTF. Looking up the rest from reference TRBV29-1 and TRBJ1-2 gives the full variable domain: SAVISQKPSRDICQRGTSLTIQCQVDSQVTMMFWYRQQPGQSLTLIATANQGSEATYESGFVIDKFPISRPNLTFSTLTVSNMSPEDSSIYLCSVDLGHSTLYGYTFGSGTRLTVV.

CDR3 residues: CASRQAPGELFF. In nucleotides, the CDR3 is TGTGCCAGCAGACAGGCCCCCGGGGAGCTGTTTTTT. The V call is TRBV2, the J call TRBJ2-2; weak D call: TRBD1 (5 bases). The CDR3 is made up of 12 amino acids. Looked up from germline, CDR1 is SNHLY and CDR2 is FYNNEI. Trimming removed 6 bases at V and 6 bases at J, with 8 bases between.

The chain couples TRBV11-2 to TRBJ2-7; TRBD2 aligns across 13 bases. The CDR3 sequence is 17 residues long. Germline lookup yields CDR1 SGHAT and CDR2 FQNNGV. J lost 7 bases, V lost 5 bases, and 14 bases had no gene match. For the CDR3, the DNA is TGTGCCAGCAGCATACAGCCTCCGGGACTAGCGGGAATAGAGCAGTACTTC. Protein sequence: CASSIQPPGLAGIEQYF.

This clone was recorded once. This chain connects TRBV7-2 to TRBJ2-1; 11 bases match TRBD2. Germline values: CDR1 SGHTA, CDR2 FQGNSA. The V segment lost 2 bases and the J segment 12 bases; nucleotides outside the gene matches: 3. CDR3 size: 13 residues. CDR3 loop: CASSLRLAGGQFF. Here the CDR3 DNA reads TGTGCCAGCAGCTTAAGGCTAGCGGGAGGGCAGTTCTTC.

The CDR3 coding sequence is TGTGCCAGCAGTCGAGGACAGGGACTCACTGAAGCTTTCTTT. This sequence encodes CASSRGQGLTEAFF. V and J are TRBV6-5 and TRBJ1-1; 8 positions agree with TRBD1. There are 14 residues in the CDR3. Germline CDR1 MNHEY, CDR2 SVGAGI. Trimming at V came to 5 bases and at J to 4 bases, leaving 6 bases not matched to a gene.